This record concerns one T cell receptor beta chain sequence. One end of the junction fails to match germline, which may point to a read error. The template was RNA from unsorted bulk tissue. More than 3 cm separated this lung sample from the edge of the tumor. The entry originates in a study of tumor and adjacent non-tumor tissue in lung cancer. Three rounds of nested PCR, following a modified ARM-PCR protocol, produced the TCRbeta library. TCRdb independently ran MiXCR on the multiplex PCR reads; one entry per CDR3 protein. The data show tens of thousands of distinct CDR3 sequences, less than 70% seen once. This CDR3 is built from 16 residues. Germline loops: CDR1 SGHNT, CDR2 YYREEE (reference sequence).

What was sequenced was distant non-tumor lung tissue. The chain is built from TRBV5-4 and TRBJ1-1; tentative D call: TRBD1 (6 bases). The receptor was isolated from a woman aged 70 to 79 with non-small cell lung cancer. The CDR3 reads CPSSRIPVQGVTEAFF. The CDR3 DNA reads as TGTCCCAGCAGCCGTATTCCGGTACAGGGAGTTACTGAAGCTTTCTTT.